Listed below are T cell receptor beta chains from one sample, sequenced in a study of T cell changes during pregnancy in multiple sclerosis. Assay: immunoSEQ multiplex PCR; the TCRdb copy retains only in-frame clones and omits some. The table lists tens of thousands of clones, around 94% of them singletons. The source was CD4+ T cells from peripheral blood mononuclear cells, collected in the second trimester of pregnancy. The receptor source for this set is a female donor with multiple sclerosis, enrolled in a pregnancy study. Both conserved end residues are part of each CDR3. A D gene is named only where the DNA matches it firmly. Clone size is not always given. Where it is, it says once, few, many or a class for expanded clones.

D gene,clone size,J gene,V gene,CDR3 protein,CDR3 DNA
TRBD1,-,TRBJ2-1,TRBV7-3,CASSFDRGQTYNEQFF,TGTGCCAGCAGCTTCGACAGGGGGCAAACCTACAATGAGCAGTTCTTC
-,few,TRBJ1-1,TRBV7-9,CASSLLGEAFF,TGTGCCAGCAGCCTCCTGGGCGAAGCTTTCTTT
-,-,TRBJ2-7,TRBV6-5,CASSLGGRGTYEQYF,TGTGCCAGCAGCTTGGGGGGTAGAGGAACCTACGAGCAGTACTTC
-,-,TRBJ2-5,TRBV5-1,CASSLGNSRSRAETQYF,TGCGCCAGCAGTTTGGGTAACTCCCGTAGCCGTGCAGAGACCCAGTACTTC
-,-,TRBJ2-1,TRBV5-4,CASSHVYNEQFF,TGTGCCAGCAGTCATGTGTACAATGAGCAGTTCTTC
-,-,TRBJ2-7,TRBV7-9,CASSFGTLYEQYF,TGTGCCAGCAGCTTCGGGACACTCTACGAGCAGTACTTC
-,-,TRBJ2-7,TRBV2,CASSLDLSSRDEQYF,TGTGCCAGCAGTCTGGACCTTTCAAGCAGGGACGAGCAGTACTTC
-,-,TRBJ2-3,TRBV19,CASSILGGTDTQYF,TGTGCCAGTAGTATCCTGGGAGGCACAGATACGCAGTATTTT
TRBD1,-,TRBJ1-2,TRBV5-1,CASSRGQGDLRGYTF,TGCGCCAGCAGCCGCGGACAGGGGGATCTGCGGGGCTACACCTTC
-,-,TRBJ2-3,TRBV7-3,CASSSQGLSDTQYF,TGTGCCAGCAGCTCACAGGGTTTGTCAGATACGCAGTATTTT
TRBD1,-,TRBJ1-4,TRBV5-6,CASSRKPGQLNEKLFF,TGTGCCAGCAGCCGAAAGCCGGGACAGTTAAATGAAAAACTGTTTTTT
-,-,TRBJ2-1,TRBV18,CASSPRGTVDNEQFF,TGTGCCAGCTCACCACGCGGGACGGTTGACAATGAGCAGTTCTTC
TRBD2,few,TRBJ2-5,TRBV7-3,CASSLGASGGQETQYF,TGTGCCAGCAGCTTAGGGGCTAGCGGGGGCCAAGAGACCCAGTACTTC
TRBD1,few,TRBJ1-1,TRBV6-5,CASSFNRGRGEAFF,TGTGCCAGCAGTTTTAACAGGGGAAGGGGTGAAGCTTTCTTT
TRBD2,-,TRBJ2-5,TRBV7-6,CASSLMPSGGEETQYF,TGTGCCAGCAGTTTGATGCCTAGCGGGGGTGAAGAGACCCAGTACTTC
TRBD2,-,TRBJ2-3,TRBV7-3,CASSDPGTSEDTQYF,TGTGCCAGCAGCGACCCCGGGACTAGCGAAGATACGCAGTATTTT
TRBD1,-,TRBJ2-1,TRBV7-2,CASKGDRASYNEQFF,TGTGCCAGCAAGGGGGACAGGGCATCCTACAATGAGCAGTTCTTC
-,-,TRBJ1-1,TRBV4-2,CASSQDGWRGNTEAFF,TGTGCCAGCAGCCAAGATGGATGGCGGGGGAACACTGAAGCTTTCTTT
TRBD2,-,TRBJ2-3,TRBV25-1,CASSDRLAGGPTDTQYF,TGTGCCAGCAGTGACAGACTAGCGGGGGGGCCCACAGATACGCAGTATTTT
-,-,TRBJ1-1,TRBV11-2,CASSSGRERAAQFTLAFF,TGTGCCAGCAGCTCTGGGCGGGAGAGGGCGGCCCAGTTCACCCTCGCTTTCTTT
TRBD1,-,TRBJ1-1,TRBV9,CASSIKGTGKAFF,TGTGCCAGCAGCATCAAAGGGACAGGGAAAGCTTTCTTT
-,-,TRBJ1-2,TRBV2,CASTLGLSGYTF,TGTGCCAGCACCTTGGGACTCTCTGGCTACACCTTC
-,-,TRBJ2-1,TRBV11-2,CASSFAGPYNEQFF,TGTGCCAGCAGCTTTGCGGGGCCCTACAATGAGCAGTTCTTC
TRBD1,-,TRBJ1-1,TRBV29-1,CSVEQGWTEAFF,TGCAGCGTGGAACAGGGGTGGACTGAAGCTTTCTTT
-,-,TRBJ2-5,TRBV19,CASSIAKHLQETQYF,TGTGCCAGTAGTATAGCGAAACACCTGCAAGAGACCCAGTACTTC
TRBD1,-,TRBJ2-3,TRBV9,CASSVAGGTGAGDTQYF,TGTGCCAGCAGCGTAGCAGGGGGGACAGGGGCAGGGGATACGCAGTATTTT
-,-,TRBJ2-7,TRBV11-2,CASSLRGQQAGEQYF,TGTGCCAGCAGCCTGCGAGGGCAGCAGGCGGGCGAGCAGTACTTC
TRBD2,-,TRBJ2-7,TRBV7-3,CASSPRGGGFYEQYF,TGTGCCAGCAGCCCCCGCGGGGGGGGGTTCTACGAGCAGTACTTC
TRBD2,-,TRBJ2-3,TRBV6-1,CASSGLAGGPTDTQYF,TGTGCCAGCAGTGGTCTAGCGGGGGGACCCACAGATACGCAGTATTTT
-,-,TRBJ2-3,TRBV11-2,CASSLWGGRTDTQYF,TGTGCCAGCAGCTTATGGGGGGGGCGCACAGATACGCAGTATTTT
-,-,TRBJ1-2,TRBV4-1,CASSSPGQRKPNYGYTF,TGCGCCAGCAGCTCACCGGGACAACGAAAGCCTAACTATGGCTACACCTTC
-,-,TRBJ2-3,TRBV5-8,CASSLIGEGTDTQYF,TGTGCCAGCAGCTTGATCGGGGAAGGCACAGATACGCAGTATTTT
-,once,TRBJ2-3,TRBV29-1,CSVDGGLKDTQYF,TGCAGCGTTGATGGGGGCCTGAAGGATACGCAGTATTTT
-,-,TRBJ2-5,TRBV7-2,CASSLAHRKETQYF,TGTGCCAGCAGCTTAGCCCACAGAAAAGAGACCCAGTACTTC